The 19 T cell receptor beta chains below come from one sample, sequenced in a study of blood T cell repertoires in COVID-19. Data came from immunoSEQ multiplex PCR; TCRdb stores just in-frame clones and leaves some out. The table has approximately 62,000 clones, 90% seen once. The sample comprised peripheral blood. The source of these receptors is a human donor with active COVID-19. The donor label of this sample is uncertain.

CDR3 nucleotides: TGTGCCAGTAGCCGTAGACTCACAGATACGCAGTATTTT. Amino acid sequence: CASSRRLTDTQYF. This chain uses TRBV19 with TRBJ2-3; D is ambiguous. This CDR3 region has 13 residues. CDR1 is LNHDA and CDR2 is SQIVND in the germline V gene (reference sequence). V was pared by 6 bases and J by 2 bases, with 9 bases between.

This chain connects TRBV27 to TRBJ1-5, with 7 nucleotides matching TRBD1. The CDR3 loop spans 14 amino acids. The germline V gene has CDR1 MNHEY and CDR2 SMNVEV (reference sequence). V was pared by 5 bases and J by 7 bases, with 8 bases of the junction left unmatched. The DNA of the CDR3 is TGTGCCAGCAGTATCAGGACAGGTCGGCAGCCCCAGCATTTT. Residues: CASSIRTGRQPQHF.

The chain links TRBV24-1 to TRBJ2-1; 10 positions match TRBD2. The CDR3 runs to 16 residues. Unmatched junction bases numbered 6, after V lost 3 bases and J lost 5 bases. CDR1 is KGHDR, CDR2 SFDVKD, per germline. CDR3: CATSDLASGRNNEQFF. The CDR3 DNA reads TGTGCCACCAGTGATCTTGCTAGCGGGAGAAACAATGAGCAGTTCTTC.

V gene TRBV7-6 combines with J gene TRBJ2-3; 11 bases agree with TRBD2. The V segment lost 4 bases and the J segment 3 bases; nucleotides outside the gene matches: 3. The CDR3 runs 15 residues. The germline gives CDR1 SGHVS, CDR2 FNYEAQ. The CDR3 bases are TGTGCCAGCAGCTCCGGGACTAGCGGAACAGATACGCAGTATTTT. This sequence encodes CASSSGTSGTDTQYF.

V is TRBV29-1 and J is TRBJ2-3; 8 positions agree with TRBD2. Germline V gene lookup returns CDR1 SQVTM and CDR2 ANQGSEA. The V segment lost 5 bases and the J segment 3 bases; nucleotides outside the gene matches: 7. The CDR3 is made up of 14 amino acids. CDR3 loop: CSVLSGTSTDTQYF. The CDR3 DNA follows: TGCAGCGTTCTTTCCGGGACTAGTACAGATACGCAGTATTTT.

The chain couples TRBV3-1 (or the pseudogene TRBV3-2) to TRBJ1-5; TRBD1 matches 9 bases. Per germline, CDR1 LGHDT and CDR2 YNNKEL (reference sequence). The V segment lost 0 bases and the J segment 6 bases; nucleotides outside the gene matches: 6. The CDR3 loop spans 16 amino acids. The CDR3 loop reads CASSQEGGQGGQPQHF. CDR3 sequence (DNA): TGTGCCAGCAGCCAAGAAGGGGGACAGGGAGGTCAGCCCCAGCATTTT.

This chain joins TRBV7-2 and TRBJ1-1; 8 bases line up with TRBD1. The trim removed 6 bases at V and 0 bases at J, leaving 3 bases unmatched. The CDR3 contains 14 residues. CDR1 and CDR2 (germline): SGHTA, FQGNSA. CDR3 in DNA: TGTGCCAGCAGGTTGGACAGGGTGAACACTGAAGCTTTCTTT. Protein sequence: CASRLDRVNTEAFF.

This clone was seen a handful of times. This rearrangement joins TRBV5-1 to TRBJ2-1; TRBD2 agrees at 11 bases. Germline CDR1 reads SGHRS; CDR2 reads YFSETQ. Trimming at V came to 4 bases and at J to 0 bases, leaving 12 bases not matched to a gene. CDR3 size: 19 residues. The CDR3 loop is CASSPSGPTSGGSYNEQFF. The CDR3 bases are TGCGCCAGCAGCCCTTCCGGACCCACTAGCGGGGGCTCCTACAATGAGCAGTTCTTC. The complete variable domain, with remaining parts taken from reference TRBV5-1 and TRBJ2-1, reads KAGVTQTPRYLIKTRGQQVTLSCSPISGHRSVSWYQQTPGQGLQFLFEYFSETQRNKGNFPGRFSGRQFSNSRSEMNVSTLELGDSALYLCASSPSGPTSGGSYNEQFFGPGTRLTVL.

The chain joins TRBV4-2 to TRBJ1-4, with TRBD1 matching 8 bases. CDR3 length equals 16 residues. With V trimmed by 0 bases and J by 8 bases, 8 bases remained unmatched. Germline-derived CDR1 and CDR2 are LGHNA and YNFKEQ. The CDR3 spells CASSQDPGGPSEKLFF. CDR3 sequence (DNA): TGTGCCAGCAGCCAAGACCCAGGGGGCCCCTCAGAAAAACTGTTTTTT.

The chain recombines TRBV5-1 with TRBJ2-7; D unresolved. CDR1 is SGHRS and CDR2 is YFSETQ in the germline V gene. CDR3 length: 14 amino acids. The V end was cut by 0 bases, the J end by 2 bases, with 9 bases between. Here the CDR3 DNA reads TGCGCCAGCAGCTTGGAGGCCACTACCTACGAGCAGTACTTC. It translates to CASSLEATTYEQYF. The full variable domain, with the rest looked up from reference TRBV5-1 and TRBJ2-7, is KAGVTQTPRYLIKTRGQQVTLSCSPISGHRSVSWYQQTPGQGLQFLFEYFSETQRNKGNFPGRFSGRQFSNSRSEMNVSTLELGDSALYLCASSLEATTYEQYFGPGTRLTVT.

The rearrangement uses TRBV28 and TRBJ2-7, with TRBD2 matching 9 bases. With 5 bases clipped from V and 4 bases from J, the junction kept 9 bases outside the gene matches. There are 15 residues in the CDR3. The V gene's germline CDR1 is MDHEN and CDR2 SYDVKM. The CDR3 coding sequence is TGTGCCAGCAGTCCTCTTAGCGGGAGTGGTTACGAGCAGTACTTC. Translated: CASSPLSGSGYEQYF.

This clone was seen only a few times. The rearrangement links TRBV5-1 to TRBJ2-7; 11 nucleotides agree with TRBD1. From germline, CDR1 is SGHRS and CDR2 YFSETQ. This CDR3 has 16 residues. V gave up 4 bases and J gave up 0 bases; unmatched junction bases: 6. The CDR3 nucleotides are TGCGCCAGCAGCACCGCCGGGACAGGGGGCTCCTACGAGCAGTACTTC. It specifies CASSTAGTGGSYEQYF. Complete variable domain (other parts from reference TRBV5-1 and TRBJ2-7): KAGVTQTPRYLIKTRGQQVTLSCSPISGHRSVSWYQQTPGQGLQFLFEYFSETQRNKGNFPGRFSGRQFSNSRSEMNVSTLELGDSALYLCASSTAGTGGSYEQYFGPGTRLTVT.

The CDR3 nucleotides are TGTGCCAGCACAAACAGGGGCGGGACCGGGGAGCTGTTTTTT. Residues: CASTNRGGTGELFF. The chain is built from TRBV5-8 and TRBJ2-2; 7 bases map to TRBD1. Germline lookup yields CDR1 SGHTS and CDR2 YDEGEE. Trimming removed 6 bases from V and 5 bases from J; junction bases left unmatched: 7. CDR3 length: 14 amino acids.

This clone was found a few times. V is TRBV5-6 and J is TRBJ1-3; maybe TRBD1 (5 bases). The CDR3 totals 16 residues. Trimming cost V 0 bases and J 2 bases, with 12 bases left between them. Germline lookup yields CDR1 SGHDT and CDR2 YYEEEE. CDR3 residues: CASSLGAGRTGNTIYF. CDR3 sequence (DNA): TGTGCCAGCAGCTTGGGAGCGGGACGGACTGGAAACACCATATATTTT.

The chain combines TRBV27 with TRBJ2-3; 7 bases fit TRBD2. The length of the CDR3 is 16 residues. Trimming removed 0 bases from V and 3 bases from J; junction bases left unmatched: 6. The germline CDR1 and CDR2 sequences are MNHEY and SMNVEV (reference sequence). Here the CDR3 DNA reads TGTGCCAGCAGTTTATCGACGGGAGGATTGACAGATACGCAGTATTTT. Its protein is CASSLSTGGLTDTQYF.

The genes are TRBV29-1 and TRBJ1-2, with a weak D call TRBD1 (6 bases). Trimming cost V 0 bases and J 3 bases, with 8 bases left between them. This CDR3 has 13 residues. The germline CDR1 and CDR2 sequences are SQVTM and ANQGSEA. The CDR3 reads CSVEDTGYYGYTF. The CDR3 region has the DNA TGCAGCGTTGAAGACACAGGGTACTATGGCTACACCTTC.

The gene calls are TRBV11-3 and TRBJ2-1; 10 nucleotides agree with TRBD2. This CDR3 has 15 residues. With V trimmed by 2 bases and J by 10 bases, 8 bases remained unmatched. Germline V gives CDR1 SGHNT, CDR2 YENEEA. The CDR3 protein is CASSLQAGGLGEQFF. CDR3 nucleotide sequence: TGTGCCAGCAGCTTACAAGCGGGAGGGCTTGGGGAGCAGTTCTTC.

The gene calls are TRBV18 and TRBJ2-7; perhaps TRBD2 as D (6 bases). This CDR3 region has 14 residues. Between the trimmed V and J ends, which lost 0 bases and 1 base, there was a span of 7 bases. In germline, CDR1 is KGHSH, CDR2 LQKENI. The CDR3 region is CASSPPGGSYEQYF. The CDR3 DNA follows: TGTGCCAGCTCACCACCGGGGGGATCCTACGAGCAGTACTTC. Together with reference TRBV18 and TRBJ2-7, the CDR3 gives the full variable domain: NAGVMQNPRHLVRRRGQEARLRCSPMKGHSHVYWYRQLPEEGLKFMVYLQKENIIDESGMPKERFSAEFPKEGPSILRIQQVVRGDSAAYFCASSPPGGSYEQYFGPGTRLTVT.

The chain recombines TRBV11-2 with TRBJ1-2; TRBD1 might be the D (5 bases). From germline, CDR1 is SGHAT and CDR2 FQNNGV. Trimming left V 0 bases short and J 4 bases short, with 12 bases between. There are 15 residues in the CDR3. This chain's CDR3 is CASSLDIVGGYGYTF. In DNA, the CDR3 is TGTGCCAGCAGCTTAGATATTGTGGGGGGCTATGGCTACACCTTC.